Given below is one TCR beta chain in context. Its target is unknown. Other nucleotide sequences in the sample specify the same CDR3. The protocol was immunoSEQ multiplex PCR, while the TCRdb copy is restricted to in-frame clones and leaves out a portion. In the table there are about 160,000 clones, about 90% of which are singletons. Germline lookup yields CDR1 SGHRS and CDR2 YFSETQ. Trimming stripped 4 bases from V and 2 bases from J, with 12 bases between. CDR3 size: 15 residues. This sample is drawn from a study of cytomegalovirus exposure and HLA in healthy donors. Study-level findings and limits: Cytomegalovirus status, reportedly, was diagnosed with high specificity and sensitivity by the classifier. Within the 120 or so validation repertoires, first-cohort TCR clusters tended to co-occur, according to a later analysis. The CMV antigen specificity of a few CMV-associated chains was confirmed through in vitro analysis.

The chain links TRBV5-1 to TRBJ2-2, with D tentatively TRBD1 (5 bases). The sample comprised PBMCs. This TCR came from a woman aged 18-30 years in good health and CMV-seropositive. The CDR3 loop reads CASSLRDSNTGELFF. In nucleotides, the CDR3 is TGCGCCAGCAGCCTCCGAGACAGCAACACCGGGGAGCTGTTTTTT.